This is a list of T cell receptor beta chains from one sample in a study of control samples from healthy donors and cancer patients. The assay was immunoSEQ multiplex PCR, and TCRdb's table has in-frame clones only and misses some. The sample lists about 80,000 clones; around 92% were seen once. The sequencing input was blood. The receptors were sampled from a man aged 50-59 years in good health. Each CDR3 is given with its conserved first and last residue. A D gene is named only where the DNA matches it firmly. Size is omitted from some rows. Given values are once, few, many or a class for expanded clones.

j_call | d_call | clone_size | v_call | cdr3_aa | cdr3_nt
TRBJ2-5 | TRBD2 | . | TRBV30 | CAWNVVFGTRAQETQYF | TGTGCCTGGAATGTAGTGTTCGGGACTAGGGCACAAGAGACCCAGTACTTC
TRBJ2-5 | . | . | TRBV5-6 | CASSFLYRGYQETQYF | TGTGCCAGCAGCTTTCTGTACCGGGGGTACCAAGAGACCCAGTACTTC
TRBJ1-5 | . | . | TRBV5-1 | CASSLARDNQPQHF | TGCGCCAGCAGCTTGGCCAGGGATAATCAGCCCCAGCATTTT
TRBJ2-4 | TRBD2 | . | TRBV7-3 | CASSPGGGGENIQYF | TGTGCCAGCAGCCCGGGAGGGGGGGGCGAAAACATTCAGTACTTC
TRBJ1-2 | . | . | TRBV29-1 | CSVEVGATGIYGYTF | TGCAGCGTTGAAGTGGGGGCAACAGGGATCTATGGCTACACCTTC
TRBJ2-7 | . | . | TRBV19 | CASSIRGRLGAEQYF | TGTGCCAGTAGTATCCGCGGTCGTCTTGGGGCCGAGCAGTACTTC
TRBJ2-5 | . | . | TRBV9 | CASSSGGGKETQYF | TGTGCCAGCAGCTCAGGGGGAGGAAAGGAGACCCAGTACTTC
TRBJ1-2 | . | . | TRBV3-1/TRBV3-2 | CASSQDWTYRGYTF | TGTGCCAGCAGCCAAGATTGGACCTATCGTGGCTACACCTTC
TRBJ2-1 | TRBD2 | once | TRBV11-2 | CASSTGLAGGQNEQFF | TGTGCCAGCAGCACCGGACTAGCGGGGGGGCAGAATGAGCAGTTCTTC
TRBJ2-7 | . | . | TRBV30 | CAWSSNRYEQYF | TGTGCCTGGAGTTCTAATCGGTACGAGCAGTACTTC
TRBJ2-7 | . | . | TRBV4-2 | CASSQDDGGTYEQYF | TGTGCCAGCAGCCAAGATGACGGGGGTACCTACGAGCAGTACTTC
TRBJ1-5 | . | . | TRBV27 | CASSSQPGQSNQPQHF | TGTGCCAGCAGTTCTCAACCGGGACAAAGCAATCAGCCCCAGCATTTT
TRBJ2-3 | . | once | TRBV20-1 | CSASTLLGASTHTDTQYF | TGCAGTGCTAGTACCCTGTTGGGGGCCTCAACACACACAGATACGCAGTATTTT
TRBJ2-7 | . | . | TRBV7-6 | CASSPLRGPLYEQYF | TGTGCCAGCAGCCCTTTGAGGGGTCCTCTCTACGAGCAGTACTTC
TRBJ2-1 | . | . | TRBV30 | CAWSAMGGDEQFF | TGTGCCTGGAGTGCAATGGGAGGCGATGAGCAGTTCTTC
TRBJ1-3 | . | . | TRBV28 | CASSLGRANTGNTIYF | TGTGCCAGCAGTTTAGGCAGGGCCAATACTGGAAACACCATATATTTT
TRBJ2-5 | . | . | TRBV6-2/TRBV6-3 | CASSYVGIGQETQYF | TGTGCCAGCAGTTACGTAGGAATAGGGCAAGAGACCCAGTACTTC
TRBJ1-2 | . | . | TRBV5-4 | CASSLGGIYGYTF | TGTGCCAGCAGCTTGGGAGGGATCTATGGCTACACCTTC
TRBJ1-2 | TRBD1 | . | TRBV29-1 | CSVDLMGQGLYGYTF | TGCAGCGTAGATCTCATGGGACAGGGCCTCTATGGCTACACCTTC
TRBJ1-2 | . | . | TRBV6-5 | CASSYGDTGDYGYTF | TGTGCCAGCAGTTACGGGGACACTGGGGACTATGGCTACACCTTC
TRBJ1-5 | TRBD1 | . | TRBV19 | CASSALTGGNQPQHF | TGTGCCAGTAGTGCCCTCACAGGGGGCAATCAGCCCCAGCATTTT
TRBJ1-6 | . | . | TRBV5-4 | CASSKPPTKAYNSPLHF | TGTGCCAGCAGCAAACCCCCGACGAAAGCCTATAATTCACCCCTCCACTTT
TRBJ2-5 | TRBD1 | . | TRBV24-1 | CATSDVTGAQETQYF | TGTGCCACCAGTGATGTCACAGGGGCCCAAGAGACCCAGTACTTC
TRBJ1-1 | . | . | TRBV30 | CASGWWFEAFF | TGTGCATCCGGGTGGTGGTTTGAAGCTTTCTTT
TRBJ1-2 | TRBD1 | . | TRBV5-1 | CASSLAGTVYGYTF | TGCGCCAGCAGCTTGGCCGGGACAGTTTATGGCTACACCTTC
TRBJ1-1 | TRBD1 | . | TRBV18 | CASSPQGARTEAFF | TGTGCCAGCTCACCACAGGGGGCGAGGACTGAAGCTTTCTTT
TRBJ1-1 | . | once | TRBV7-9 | CASSRGGNTEAFF | TGTGCCAGCAGCCGAGGGGGGAACACTGAAGCTTTCTTT
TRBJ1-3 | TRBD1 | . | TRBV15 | CATSNRQGLGENTIYF | TGTGCCACCAGCAACAGACAGGGGCTAGGTGAAAACACCATATATTTT
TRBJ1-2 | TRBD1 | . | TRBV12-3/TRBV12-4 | CASSGQGIYGYTF | TGTGCCAGCAGTGGACAGGGAATCTATGGCTACACCTTC
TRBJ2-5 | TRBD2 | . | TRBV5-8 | CASIQGLTSGGQETQYF | TGTGCCAGCATCCAAGGGCTGACTAGCGGGGGACAAGAGACCCAGTACTTC
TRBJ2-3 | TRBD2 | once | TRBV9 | CASSVPSGGYSDTQYF | TGTGCCAGCAGCGTACCCAGCGGGGGATATTCCGATACGCAGTATTTT
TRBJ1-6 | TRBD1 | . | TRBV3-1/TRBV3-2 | CASSQATGGNSPLHF | TGTGCCAGCAGCCAAGCGACAGGGGGGAATTCACCCCTCCACTTT
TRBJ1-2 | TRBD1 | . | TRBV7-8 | CASSLDPTGDGYTF | TGTGCCAGCAGCTTAGACCCGACAGGGGATGGCTACACCTTC
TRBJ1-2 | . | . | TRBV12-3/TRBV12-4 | CASSSTGHGYTF | TGTGCCAGCAGTTCGACAGGCCATGGCTACACCTTC
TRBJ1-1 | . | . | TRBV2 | CASSEGTVSNTEAFF | TGTGCCAGCAGTGAAGGGACAGTTTCGAACACTGAAGCTTTCTTT
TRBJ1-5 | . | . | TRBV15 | CATSVQGGPQHF | TGTGCCACCAGCGTACAGGGAGGGCCCCAGCATTTT
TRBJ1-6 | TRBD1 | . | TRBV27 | CASGTGVQSPLHF | TGTGCCAGCGGGACAGGGGTTCAATCACCCCTCCACTTT
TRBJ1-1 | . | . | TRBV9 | CASSVEDGRERRTEAFF | TGTGCCAGCAGCGTAGAGGACGGCCGCGAACGGCGGACTGAAGCTTTCTTT
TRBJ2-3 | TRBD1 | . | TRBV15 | CATSMGQGAGDTQYF | TGTGCCACCAGCATGGGACAGGGGGCTGGAGATACGCAGTATTTT
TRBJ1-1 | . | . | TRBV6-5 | CASSYDEDSEAFF | TGTGCCAGCAGTTACGACGAAGATAGTGAAGCTTTCTTT